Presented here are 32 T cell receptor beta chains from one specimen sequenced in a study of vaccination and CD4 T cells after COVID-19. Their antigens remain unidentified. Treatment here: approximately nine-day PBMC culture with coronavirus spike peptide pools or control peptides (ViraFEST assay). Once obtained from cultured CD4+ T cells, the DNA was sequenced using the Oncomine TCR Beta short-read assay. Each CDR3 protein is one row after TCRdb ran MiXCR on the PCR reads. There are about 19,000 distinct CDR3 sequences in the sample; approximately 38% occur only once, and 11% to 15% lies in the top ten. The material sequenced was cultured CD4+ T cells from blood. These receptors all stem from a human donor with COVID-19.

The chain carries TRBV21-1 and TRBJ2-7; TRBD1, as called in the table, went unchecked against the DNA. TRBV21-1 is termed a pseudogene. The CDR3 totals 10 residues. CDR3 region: CASAQGEQYF. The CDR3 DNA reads TGTGCCAGCGCTCAGGGCGAGCAGTACTTC.

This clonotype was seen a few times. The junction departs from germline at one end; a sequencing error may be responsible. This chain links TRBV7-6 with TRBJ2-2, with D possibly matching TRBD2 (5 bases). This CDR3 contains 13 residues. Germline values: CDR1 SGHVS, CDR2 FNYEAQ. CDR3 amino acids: CASSSGLTGELFF. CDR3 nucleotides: TGTGCTAGCAGCTCAGGACTCACCGGGGAGCTGTTTTTT.

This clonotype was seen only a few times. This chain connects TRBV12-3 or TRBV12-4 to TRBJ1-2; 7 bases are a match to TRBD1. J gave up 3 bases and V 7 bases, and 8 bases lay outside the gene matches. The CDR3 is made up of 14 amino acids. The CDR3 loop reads CASTPRQGYYGYTF. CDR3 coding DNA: TGTGCCAGCACCCCACGACAGGGCTACTATGGCTACACCTTC.

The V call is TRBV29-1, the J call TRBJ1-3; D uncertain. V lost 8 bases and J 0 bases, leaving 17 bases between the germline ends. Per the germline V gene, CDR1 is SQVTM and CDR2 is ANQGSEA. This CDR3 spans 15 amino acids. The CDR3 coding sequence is TGCAGCACGTCCCAACTAACGGGCTCTGGAAACACCATATATTTT. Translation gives CSTSQLTGSGNTIYF.

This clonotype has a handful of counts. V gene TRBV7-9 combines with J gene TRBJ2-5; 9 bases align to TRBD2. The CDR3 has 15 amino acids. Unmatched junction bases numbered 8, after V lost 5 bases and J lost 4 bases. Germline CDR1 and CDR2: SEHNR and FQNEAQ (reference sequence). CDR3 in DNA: TGTGCCAGCAGCACCGCTGGCGGGGGGGGAGAGACCCAGTACTTC. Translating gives CASSTAGGGGETQYF.

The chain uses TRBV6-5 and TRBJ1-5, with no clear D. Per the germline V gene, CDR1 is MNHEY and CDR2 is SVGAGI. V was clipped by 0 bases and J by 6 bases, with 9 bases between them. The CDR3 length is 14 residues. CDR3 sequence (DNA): TGTGCCAGCAGTTACTCTAAAGGGAGTCAGCCCCAGCATTTT. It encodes CASSYSKGSQPQHF.

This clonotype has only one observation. The CDR3 DNA reads as TGTGCCAGTAGTACACAGGGGATAAGCGCAGATACGCAGTATTTT. Protein: CASSTQGISADTQYF. The chain has TRBV19 and TRBJ2-3, with 7 bases matching TRBD1. Germline assignment: CDR1 LNHDA and CDR2 SQIVND (reference sequence). This CDR3 has 15 amino acids. V lost 4 bases, J lost 4 bases, and 8 bases stayed unmatched.

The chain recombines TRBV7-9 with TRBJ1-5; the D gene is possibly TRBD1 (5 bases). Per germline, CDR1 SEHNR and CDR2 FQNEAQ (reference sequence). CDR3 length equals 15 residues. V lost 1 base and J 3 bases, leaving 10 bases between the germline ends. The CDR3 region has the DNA TGTGCCAGCAGCTTAGAGGGGACGGCCAATCAGCCCCAGCATTTT. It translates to CASSLEGTANQPQHF.

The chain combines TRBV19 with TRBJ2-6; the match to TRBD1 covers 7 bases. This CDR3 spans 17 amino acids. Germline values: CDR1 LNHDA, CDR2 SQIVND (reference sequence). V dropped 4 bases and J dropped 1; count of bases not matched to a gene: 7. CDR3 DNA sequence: TGTGCCAGTAGTACGGCGACAGGGACGTCTGGGGCCAACGTCCTGACTTTC. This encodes CASSTATGTSGANVLTF.

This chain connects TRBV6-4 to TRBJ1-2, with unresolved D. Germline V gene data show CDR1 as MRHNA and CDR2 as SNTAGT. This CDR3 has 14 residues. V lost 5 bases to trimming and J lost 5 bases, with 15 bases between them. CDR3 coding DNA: TGTGCCAGCAGTCCTGGTGGCCCCGGGTATGGCTACACCTTC. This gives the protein CASSPGGPGYGYTF.

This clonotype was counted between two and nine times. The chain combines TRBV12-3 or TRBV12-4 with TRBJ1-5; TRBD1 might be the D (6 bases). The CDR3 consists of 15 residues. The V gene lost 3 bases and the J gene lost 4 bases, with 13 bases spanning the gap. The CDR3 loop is CASSLAGGQNQPQHF. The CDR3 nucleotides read TGTGCCAGCAGTTTGGCGGGGGGGCAGAATCAGCCCCAGCATTTT.

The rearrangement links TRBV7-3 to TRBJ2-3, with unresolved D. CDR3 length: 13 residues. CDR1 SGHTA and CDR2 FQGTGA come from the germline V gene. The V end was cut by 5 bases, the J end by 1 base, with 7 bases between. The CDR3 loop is CASSPHRTDTQYF. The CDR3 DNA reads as TGTGCCAGCAGCCCACACCGCACAGATACGCAGTATTTT.

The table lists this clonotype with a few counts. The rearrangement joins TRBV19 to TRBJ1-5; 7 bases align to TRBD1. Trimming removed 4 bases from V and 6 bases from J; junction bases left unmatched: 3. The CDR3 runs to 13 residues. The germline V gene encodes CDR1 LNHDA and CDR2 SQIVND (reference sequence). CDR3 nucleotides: TGTGCCAGTAGTACACAGGGGATTCAGCCCCAGCATTTT. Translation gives CASSTQGIQPQHF.

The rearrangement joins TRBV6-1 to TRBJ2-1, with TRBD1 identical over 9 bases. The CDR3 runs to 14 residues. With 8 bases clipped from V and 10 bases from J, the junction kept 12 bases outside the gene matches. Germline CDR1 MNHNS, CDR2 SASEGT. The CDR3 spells CASSRDRAGAEQFF. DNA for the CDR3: TGTGCCAGCTCCCGGGACAGGGCCGGAGCGGAGCAGTTCTTC.

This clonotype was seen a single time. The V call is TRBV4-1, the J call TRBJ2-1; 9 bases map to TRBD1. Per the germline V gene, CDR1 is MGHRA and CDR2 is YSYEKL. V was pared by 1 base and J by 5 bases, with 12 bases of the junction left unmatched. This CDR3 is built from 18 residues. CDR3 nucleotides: TGCGCCAGCAGCCAAGTTGGGGACAGGGACAAGGACAACAATGAGCAGTTCTTC. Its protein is CASSQVGDRDKDNNEQFF.

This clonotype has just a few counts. CDR3: CATNHGGTGDELANYGYTF. CDR3 nucleotide sequence: TGTGCCACCAACCACGGCGGGACAGGGGACGAACTAGCTAACTATGGCTACACCTTC. The J gene is TRBJ1-2, the V gene TRBV10-3; 10 nucleotides match TRBD1. Per the germline V gene, CDR1 is ENHRY and CDR2 is SYGVKD. The CDR3 covers 19 residues. V was pared by 10 bases and J by 0 bases, with 20 bases of the junction left unmatched.

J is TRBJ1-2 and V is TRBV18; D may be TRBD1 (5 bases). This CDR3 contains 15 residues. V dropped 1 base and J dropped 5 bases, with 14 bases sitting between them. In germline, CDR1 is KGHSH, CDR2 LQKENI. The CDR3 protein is CASSPQADGAYGYTF. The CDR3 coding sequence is TGTGCCAGCTCACCACAGGCCGATGGGGCATATGGCTACACCTTC.

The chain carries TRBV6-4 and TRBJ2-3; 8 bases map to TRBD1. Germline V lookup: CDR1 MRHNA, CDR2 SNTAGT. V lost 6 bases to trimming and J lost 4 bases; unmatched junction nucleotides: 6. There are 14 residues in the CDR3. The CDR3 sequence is CASSAGGAADTQYF. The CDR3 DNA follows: TGTGCCAGCAGCGCAGGGGGCGCTGCAGATACGCAGTATTTT.

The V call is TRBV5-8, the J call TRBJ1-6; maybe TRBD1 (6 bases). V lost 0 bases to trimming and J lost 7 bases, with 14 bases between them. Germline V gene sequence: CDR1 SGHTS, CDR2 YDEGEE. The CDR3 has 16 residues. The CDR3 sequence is CASSLAWAGENSPLHF. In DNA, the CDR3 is TGTGCCAGCAGCTTGGCCTGGGCAGGGGAAAATTCACCCCTCCACTTT.

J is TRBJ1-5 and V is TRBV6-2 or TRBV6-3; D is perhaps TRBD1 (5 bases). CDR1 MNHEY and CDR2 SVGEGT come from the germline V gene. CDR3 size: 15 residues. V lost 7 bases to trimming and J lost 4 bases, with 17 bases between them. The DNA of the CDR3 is TGTGCCAGCAAGTCCCTCGACAGCGAAAATCAGCCCCAGCATTTT. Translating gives CASKSLDSENQPQHF.

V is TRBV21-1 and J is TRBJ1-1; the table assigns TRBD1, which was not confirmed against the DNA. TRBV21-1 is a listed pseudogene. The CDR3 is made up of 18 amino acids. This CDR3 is CASRWTGIRVALNTEAFF. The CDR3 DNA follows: TGTGCCAGCCGGTGGACAGGGATCAGGGTCGCATTGAACACTGAAGCTTTCTTT.

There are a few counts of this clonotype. DNA for the CDR3: TGTGCCAGCAGTTACAAGGGACAGCCCCAGCATTTT. This sequence encodes CASSYKGQPQHF. The chain is built from TRBV6-5 and TRBJ1-5; D remains unclear. This CDR3 has 12 amino acids. V lost 2 bases and J 7 bases, leaving 6 bases between the germline ends. Germline V CDR1 and CDR2: MNHEY, SVGAGI.

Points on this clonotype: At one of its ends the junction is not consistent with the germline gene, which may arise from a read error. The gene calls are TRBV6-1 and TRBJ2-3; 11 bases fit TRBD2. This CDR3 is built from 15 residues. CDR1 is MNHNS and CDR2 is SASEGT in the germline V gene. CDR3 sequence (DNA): TGTGCCAGCAATGAACCGGGACTAGCGGAAGATACGCAGTATTTT. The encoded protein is CASNEPGLAEDTQYF.

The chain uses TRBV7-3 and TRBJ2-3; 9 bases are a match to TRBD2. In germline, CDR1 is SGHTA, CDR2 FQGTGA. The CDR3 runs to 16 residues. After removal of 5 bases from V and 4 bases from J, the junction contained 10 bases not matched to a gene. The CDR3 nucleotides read TGTGCCAGCAGCCTTAGCGGGGGCGGCATCCCAGATACGCAGTATTTT. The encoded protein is CASSLSGGGIPDTQYF.

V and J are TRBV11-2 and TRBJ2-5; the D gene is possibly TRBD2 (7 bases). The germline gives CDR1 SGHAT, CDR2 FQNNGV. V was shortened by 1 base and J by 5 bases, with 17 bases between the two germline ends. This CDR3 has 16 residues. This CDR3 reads CASSLGGGVLVETQYF. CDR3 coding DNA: TGTGCCAGCAGCTTAGGGGGGGGCGTTTTGGTCGAGACCCAGTACTTC.

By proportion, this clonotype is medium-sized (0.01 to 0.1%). The DNA for the CDR3 is TGTGCCAGCAGTTACTCCCAGGCAAGAAATAATTCACCCCTCCACTTT. As protein: CASSYSQARNNSPLHF. This sequence joins TRBV6-5 and TRBJ1-6; D is uncertain. Germline V gives CDR1 MNHEY, CDR2 SVGAGI. The germline V and J ends were trimmed by 0 bases and 5 bases, with 11 bases remaining between them. The CDR3 has 16 amino acids.

The CDR3 sequence: CASSLAPGGDFQGYGYTF. DNA of the CDR3: TGTGCCAGCAGCTTAGCGCCCGGGGGGGACTTCCAAGGTTATGGCTACACCTTC. This chain links TRBV7-9 with TRBJ1-2; possibly TRBD1 for D (5 bases). Trimming cost V 0 bases and J 5 bases, with 22 bases left between them. The CDR3 has 18 residues. From germline, CDR1 is SEHNR and CDR2 FQNEAQ (reference sequence). Complete variable domain (other parts from reference TRBV7-9 and TRBJ1-2): DTGVSQNPRHKITKRGQNVTFRCDPISEHNRLYWYRQTLGQGPEFLTYFQNEAQLEKSRLLSDRFSAERPKGSFSTLEIQRTEQGDSAMYLCASSLAPGGDFQGYGYTFGSGTRLTVV.

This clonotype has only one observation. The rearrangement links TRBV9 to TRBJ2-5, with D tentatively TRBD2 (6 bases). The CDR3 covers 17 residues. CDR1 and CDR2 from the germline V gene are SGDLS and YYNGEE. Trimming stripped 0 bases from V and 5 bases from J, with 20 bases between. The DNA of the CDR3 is TGTGCCAGCAGCGTAGGGGACCGGAGGGGTGGCTTTGAGACCCAGTACTTC. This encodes CASSVGDRRGGFETQYF.

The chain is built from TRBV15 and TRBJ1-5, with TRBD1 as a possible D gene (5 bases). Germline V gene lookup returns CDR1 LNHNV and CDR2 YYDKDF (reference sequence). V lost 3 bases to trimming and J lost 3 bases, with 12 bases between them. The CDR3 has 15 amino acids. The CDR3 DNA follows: TGTGCCACCAGCAGGAGCGACAGCGACAATCAGCCCCAGCATTTT. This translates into CATSRSDSDNQPQHF.

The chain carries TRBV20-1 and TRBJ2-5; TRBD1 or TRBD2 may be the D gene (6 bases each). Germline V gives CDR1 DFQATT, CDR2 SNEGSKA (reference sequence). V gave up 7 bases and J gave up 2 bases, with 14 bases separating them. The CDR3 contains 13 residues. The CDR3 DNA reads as TGCAGTGGGAAAGGGGGGACACAAGAGACCCAGTACTTC. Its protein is CSGKGGTQETQYF.

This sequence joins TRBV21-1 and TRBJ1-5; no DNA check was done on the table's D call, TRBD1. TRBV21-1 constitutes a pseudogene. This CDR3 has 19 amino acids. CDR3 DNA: TGTGCCAGCAGGGCCAACAGGGGGCAGGTAAGCGAAAGCAATCAGCCCCAGCATTTT. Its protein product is CASRANRGQVSESNQPQHF.

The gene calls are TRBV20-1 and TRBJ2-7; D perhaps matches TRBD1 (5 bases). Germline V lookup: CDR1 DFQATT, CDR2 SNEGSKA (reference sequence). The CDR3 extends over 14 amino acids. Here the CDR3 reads CSSARQTSQYEQYF. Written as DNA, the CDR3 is TGCAGCTCCGCTAGACAGACCTCCCAATACGAGCAGTACTTC.